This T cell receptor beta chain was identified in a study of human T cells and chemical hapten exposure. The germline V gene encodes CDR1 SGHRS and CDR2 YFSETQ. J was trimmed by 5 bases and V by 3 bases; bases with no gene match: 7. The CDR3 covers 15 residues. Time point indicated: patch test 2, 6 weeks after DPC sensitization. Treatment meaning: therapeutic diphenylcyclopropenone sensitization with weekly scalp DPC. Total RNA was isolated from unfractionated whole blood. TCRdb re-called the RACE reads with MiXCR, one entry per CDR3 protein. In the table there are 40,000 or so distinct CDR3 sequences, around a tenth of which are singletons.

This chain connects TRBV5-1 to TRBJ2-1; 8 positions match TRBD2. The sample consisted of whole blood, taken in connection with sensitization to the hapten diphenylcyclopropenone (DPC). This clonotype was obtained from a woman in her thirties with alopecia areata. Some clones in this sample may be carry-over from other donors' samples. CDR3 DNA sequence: TGCGCCAGCAGCTCCTTAGCGGGGTTGAACAATGAGCAGTTCTTC. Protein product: CASSSLAGLNNEQFF.